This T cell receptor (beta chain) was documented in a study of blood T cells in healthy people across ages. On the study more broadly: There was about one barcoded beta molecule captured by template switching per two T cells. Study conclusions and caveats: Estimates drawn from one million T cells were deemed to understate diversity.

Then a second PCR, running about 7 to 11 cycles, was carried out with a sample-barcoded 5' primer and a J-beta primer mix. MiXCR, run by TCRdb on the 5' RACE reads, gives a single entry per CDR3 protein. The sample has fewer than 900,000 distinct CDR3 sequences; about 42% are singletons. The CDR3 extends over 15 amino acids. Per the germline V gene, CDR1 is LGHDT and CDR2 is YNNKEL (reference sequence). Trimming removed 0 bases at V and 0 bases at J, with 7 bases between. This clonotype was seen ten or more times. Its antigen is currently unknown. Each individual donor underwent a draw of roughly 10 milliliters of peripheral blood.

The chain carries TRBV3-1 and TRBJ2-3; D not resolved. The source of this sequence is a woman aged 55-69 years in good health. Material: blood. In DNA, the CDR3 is TGTGCCAGCAGCCAAGACTCCACTAGCACAGATACGCAGTATTTT. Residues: CASSQDSTSTDTQYF.